The sequence of this T cell receptor beta chain was determined in a study of cytomegalovirus exposure and HLA in healthy donors. CDR1 is SGHDT and CDR2 is YYEEEE in the germline V gene. The CDR3 is made up of 15 amino acids. Trimming pared 4 bases from V and 2 bases from J, leaving 16 bases between. 60 Vbeta and 13 Jbeta primers were used in PCR. Profiling relied on immunoSEQ multiplex PCR, and the TCRdb table lists in-frame clones only, not all of them. In the table there are tens of thousands of clones, 73% of which are singletons. This sequence joins TRBV5-6 and TRBJ2-7; weak D call: TRBD1 (6 bases). The source is a man between 50 and 59 years old in good health and CMV-seronegative. The sample comprised PBMCs. The CDR3 DNA sequence: TGTGCCAGCAGCCCCGTGACAGGAGGACCCTACGAGCAGTACTTC. Its translation: CASSPVTGGPYEQYF.